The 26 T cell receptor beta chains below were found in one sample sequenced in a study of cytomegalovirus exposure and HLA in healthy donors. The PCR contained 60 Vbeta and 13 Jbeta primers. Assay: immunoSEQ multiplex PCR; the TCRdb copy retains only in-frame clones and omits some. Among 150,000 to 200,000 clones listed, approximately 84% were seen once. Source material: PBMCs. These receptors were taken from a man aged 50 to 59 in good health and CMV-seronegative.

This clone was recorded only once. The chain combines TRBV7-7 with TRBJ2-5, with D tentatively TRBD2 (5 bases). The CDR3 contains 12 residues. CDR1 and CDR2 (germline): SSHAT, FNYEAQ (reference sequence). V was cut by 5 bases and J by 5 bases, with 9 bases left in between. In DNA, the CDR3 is TGTGCCAGCAGCCCTCCGGGGGAGACCCAGTACTTC. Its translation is CASSPPGETQYF.

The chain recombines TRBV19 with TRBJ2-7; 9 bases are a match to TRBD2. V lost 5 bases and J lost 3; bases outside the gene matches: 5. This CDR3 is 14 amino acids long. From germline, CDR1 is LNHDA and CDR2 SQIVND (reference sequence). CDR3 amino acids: CASSPAGGDYEQYF. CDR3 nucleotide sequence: TGTGCCAGTAGTCCAGCGGGGGGCGACTACGAGCAGTACTTC.

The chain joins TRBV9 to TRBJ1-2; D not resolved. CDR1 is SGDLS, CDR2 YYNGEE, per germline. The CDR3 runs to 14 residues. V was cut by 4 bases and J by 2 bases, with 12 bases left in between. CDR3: CASSSGRENYGYTF. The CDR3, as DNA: TGTGCCAGCAGCTCGGGCCGGGAGAACTATGGCTACACCTTC.

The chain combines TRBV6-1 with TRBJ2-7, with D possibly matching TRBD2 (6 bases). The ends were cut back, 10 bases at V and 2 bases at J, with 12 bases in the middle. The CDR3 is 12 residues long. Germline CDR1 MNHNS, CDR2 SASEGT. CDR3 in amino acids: CATQGLTYEQYF. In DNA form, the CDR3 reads TGTGCCACCCAGGGACTTACCTACGAGCAGTACTTC.

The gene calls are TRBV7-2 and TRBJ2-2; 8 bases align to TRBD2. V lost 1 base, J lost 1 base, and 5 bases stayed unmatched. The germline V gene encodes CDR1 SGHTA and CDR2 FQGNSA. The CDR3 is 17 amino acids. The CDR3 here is CASSLVVLAGNTGELFF. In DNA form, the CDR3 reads TGTGCCAGCAGCTTAGTAGTGCTAGCGGGGAACACCGGGGAGCTGTTTTTT.

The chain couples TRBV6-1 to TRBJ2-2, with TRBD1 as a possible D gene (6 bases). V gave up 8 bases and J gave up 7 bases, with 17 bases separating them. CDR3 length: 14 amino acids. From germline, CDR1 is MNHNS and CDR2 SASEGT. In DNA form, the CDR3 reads TGTGCCAGCTCAAGGTTGGGGGCGGACGGGGAGCTGTTTTTT. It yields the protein CASSRLGADGELFF.

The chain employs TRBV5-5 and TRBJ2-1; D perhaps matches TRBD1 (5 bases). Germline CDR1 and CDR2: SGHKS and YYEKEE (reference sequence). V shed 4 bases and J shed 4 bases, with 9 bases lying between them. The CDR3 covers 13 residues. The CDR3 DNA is TGTGCCAGCAGCACGGACATTTACAATGAGCAGTTCTTC. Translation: CASSTDIYNEQFF.

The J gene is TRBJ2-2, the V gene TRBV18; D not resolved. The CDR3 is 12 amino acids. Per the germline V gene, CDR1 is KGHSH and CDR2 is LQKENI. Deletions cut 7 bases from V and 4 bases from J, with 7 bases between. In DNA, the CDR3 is TGTGCCAGCTTTCGTCCCACCGGGGAGCTGTTTTTT. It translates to CASFRPTGELFF. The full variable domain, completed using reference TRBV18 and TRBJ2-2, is NAGVMQNPRHLVRRRGQEARLRCSPMKGHSHVYWYRQLPEEGLKFMVYLQKENIIDESGMPKERFSAEFPKEGPSILRIQQVVRGDSAAYFCASFRPTGELFFGEGSRLTVL.

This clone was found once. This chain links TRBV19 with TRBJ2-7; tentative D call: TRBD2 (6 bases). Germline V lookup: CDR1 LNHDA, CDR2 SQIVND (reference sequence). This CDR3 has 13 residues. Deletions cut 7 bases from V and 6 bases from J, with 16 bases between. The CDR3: CASTETGTFEQYF. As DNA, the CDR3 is TGTGCCAGTACAGAGACCGGGACTTTCGAGCAGTACTTC.

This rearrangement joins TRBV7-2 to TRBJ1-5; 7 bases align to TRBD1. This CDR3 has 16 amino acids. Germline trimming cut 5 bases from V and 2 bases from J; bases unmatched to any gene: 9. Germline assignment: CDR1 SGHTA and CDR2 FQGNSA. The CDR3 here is CASSLDRVVRNQPQHF. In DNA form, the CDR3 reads TGTGCCAGCAGCCTCGACAGGGTCGTCCGCAATCAGCCCCAGCATTTT.

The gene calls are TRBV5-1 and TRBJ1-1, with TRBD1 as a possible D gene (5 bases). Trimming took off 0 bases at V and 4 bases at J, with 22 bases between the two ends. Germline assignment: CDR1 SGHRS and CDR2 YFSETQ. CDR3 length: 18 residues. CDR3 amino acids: CASSLAGALPAQVTEAFF. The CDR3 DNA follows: TGCGCCAGCAGCTTGGCTGGGGCCCTACCAGCACAGGTCACTGAAGCTTTCTTT.

The CDR3 DNA follows: TGTGCCAGCTCACTTGACAGGGGAGGACAGCCCCAGCATTTT. Protein product: CASSLDRGGQPQHF. The J gene is TRBJ1-5, the V gene TRBV18, with 8 bases fitting TRBD1. This CDR3 is built from 14 residues. Trimming took 4 bases from V and 7 from J; bases not matched to a gene: 6. CDR1 and CDR2 from the germline V gene are KGHSH and LQKENI.

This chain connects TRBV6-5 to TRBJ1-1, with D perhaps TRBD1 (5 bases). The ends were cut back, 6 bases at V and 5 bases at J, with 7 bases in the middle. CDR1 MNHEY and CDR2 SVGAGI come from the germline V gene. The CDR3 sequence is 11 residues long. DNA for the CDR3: TGTGCCAGCAGGCGACAGACTGAAGCTTTCTTT. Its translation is CASRRQTEAFF.

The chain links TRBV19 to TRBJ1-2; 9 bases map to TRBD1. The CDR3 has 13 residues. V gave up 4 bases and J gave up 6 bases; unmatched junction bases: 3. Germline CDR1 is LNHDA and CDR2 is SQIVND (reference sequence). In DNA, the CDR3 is TGTGCCAGTAGTACGACAGGGGGGGATGGCTACACCTTC. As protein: CASSTTGGDGYTF.

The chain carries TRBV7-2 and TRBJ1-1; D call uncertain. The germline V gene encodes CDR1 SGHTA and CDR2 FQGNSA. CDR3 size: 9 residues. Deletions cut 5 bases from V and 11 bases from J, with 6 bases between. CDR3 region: CASSPRAFF. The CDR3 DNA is TGTGCCAGCAGCCCCCGGGCTTTCTTT.

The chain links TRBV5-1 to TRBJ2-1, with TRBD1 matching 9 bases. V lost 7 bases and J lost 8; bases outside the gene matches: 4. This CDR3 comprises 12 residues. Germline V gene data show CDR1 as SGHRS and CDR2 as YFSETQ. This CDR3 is CASGTGNHEQFF. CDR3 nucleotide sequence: TGCGCCAGCGGGACAGGGAACCATGAGCAGTTCTTC.

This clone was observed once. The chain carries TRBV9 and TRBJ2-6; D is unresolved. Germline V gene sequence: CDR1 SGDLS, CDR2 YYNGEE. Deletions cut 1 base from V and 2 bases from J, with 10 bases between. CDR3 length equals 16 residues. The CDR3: CASSVQDFPGANVLTF. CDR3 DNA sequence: TGTGCCAGCAGCGTACAGGATTTCCCTGGGGCCAACGTCCTGACTTTC. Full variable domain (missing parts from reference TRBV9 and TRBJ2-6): DSGVTQTPKHLITATGQRVTLRCSPRSGDLSVYWYQQSLDQGLQFLIQYYNGEERAKGNILERFSAQQFPDLHSELNLSSLELGDSALYFCASSVQDFPGANVLTFGAGSRLTVL.

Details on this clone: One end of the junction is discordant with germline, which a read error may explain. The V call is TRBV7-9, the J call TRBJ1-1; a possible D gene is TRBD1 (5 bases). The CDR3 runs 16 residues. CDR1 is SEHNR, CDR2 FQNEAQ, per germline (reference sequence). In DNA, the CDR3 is TGTTCCAGCAATCGGGAGACAGCGGTATCGGGCACTGAAGCTTTCTTT. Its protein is CSSNRETAVSGTEAFF.

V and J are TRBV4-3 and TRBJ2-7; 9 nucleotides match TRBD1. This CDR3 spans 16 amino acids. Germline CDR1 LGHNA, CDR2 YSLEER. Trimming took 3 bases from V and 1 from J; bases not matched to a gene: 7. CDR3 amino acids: CASSQGQGIGSYEQYF. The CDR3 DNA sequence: TGCGCCAGCAGCCAGGGACAGGGCATAGGGTCCTACGAGCAGTACTTC.

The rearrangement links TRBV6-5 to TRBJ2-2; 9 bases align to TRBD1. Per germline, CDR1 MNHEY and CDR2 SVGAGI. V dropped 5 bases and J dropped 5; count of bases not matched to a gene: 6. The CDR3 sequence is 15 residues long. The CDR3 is CASSKQGALTGELFF. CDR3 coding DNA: TGTGCCAGCAGTAAACAGGGGGCGCTGACCGGGGAGCTGTTTTTT.

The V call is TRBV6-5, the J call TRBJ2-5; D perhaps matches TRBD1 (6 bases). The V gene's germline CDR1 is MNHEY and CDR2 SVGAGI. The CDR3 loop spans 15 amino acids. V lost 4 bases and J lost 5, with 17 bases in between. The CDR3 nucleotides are TGTGCCAGCAGTTCACAGGGCCTCGCGAGGGAGACCCAGTACTTC. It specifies CASSSQGLARETQYF.

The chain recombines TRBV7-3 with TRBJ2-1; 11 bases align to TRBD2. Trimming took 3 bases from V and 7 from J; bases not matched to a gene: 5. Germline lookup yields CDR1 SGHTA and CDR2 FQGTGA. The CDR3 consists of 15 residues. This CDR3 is CASSFSGGAWNEQFF. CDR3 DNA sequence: TGTGCCAGCAGCTTTAGCGGGGGGGCGTGGAATGAGCAGTTCTTC. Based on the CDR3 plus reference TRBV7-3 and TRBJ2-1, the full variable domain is GAGVSQTPSNKVTEKGKYVELRCDPISGHTALYWYRQSLGQGPEFLIYFQGTGAADDSGLPNDRFFAVRPEGSVSTLKIQRTERGDSAVYLCASSFSGGAWNEQFFGPGTRLTVL.

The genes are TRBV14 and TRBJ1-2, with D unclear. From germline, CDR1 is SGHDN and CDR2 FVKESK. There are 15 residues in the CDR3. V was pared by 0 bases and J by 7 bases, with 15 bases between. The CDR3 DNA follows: TGTGCCAGCAGCCAAGAGGGCTGGCCATTGGGTGGCTACACCTTC. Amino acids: CASSQEGWPLGGYTF. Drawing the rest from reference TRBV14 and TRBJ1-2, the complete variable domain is EAGVTQFPSHSVIEKGQTVTLRCDPISGHDNLYWYRRVMGKEIKFLLHFVKESKQDESGMPNNRFLAERTGGTYSTLKVQPAELEDSGVYFCASSQEGWPLGGYTFGSGTRLTVV.

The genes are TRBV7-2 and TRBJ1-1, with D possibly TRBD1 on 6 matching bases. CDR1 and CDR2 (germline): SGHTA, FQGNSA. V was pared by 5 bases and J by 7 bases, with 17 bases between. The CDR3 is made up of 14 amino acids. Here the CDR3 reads CASSPLGAFFEAFF. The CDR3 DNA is TGTGCCAGCAGCCCGCTGGGGGCGTTCTTTGAAGCTTTCTTT.

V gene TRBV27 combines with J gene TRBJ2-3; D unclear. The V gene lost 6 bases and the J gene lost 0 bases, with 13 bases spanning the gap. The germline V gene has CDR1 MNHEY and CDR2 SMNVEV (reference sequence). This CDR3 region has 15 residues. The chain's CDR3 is CASSPYSHSTDTQYF. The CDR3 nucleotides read TGTGCCAGCAGCCCATACTCGCACAGCACAGATACGCAGTATTTT.

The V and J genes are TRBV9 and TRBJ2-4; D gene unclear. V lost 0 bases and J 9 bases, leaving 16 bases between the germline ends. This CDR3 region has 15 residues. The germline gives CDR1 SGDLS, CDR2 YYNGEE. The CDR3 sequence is CASSVDGTTLSIQYF. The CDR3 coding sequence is TGTGCCAGCAGCGTAGATGGTACCACCCTAAGCATTCAGTACTTC.